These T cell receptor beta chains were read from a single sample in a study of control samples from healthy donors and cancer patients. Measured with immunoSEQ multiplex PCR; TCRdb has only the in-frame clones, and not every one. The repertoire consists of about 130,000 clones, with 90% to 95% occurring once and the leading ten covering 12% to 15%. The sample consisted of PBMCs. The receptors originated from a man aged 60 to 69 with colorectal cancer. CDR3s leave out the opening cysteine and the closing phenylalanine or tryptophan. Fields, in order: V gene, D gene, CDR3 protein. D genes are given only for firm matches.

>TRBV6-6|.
ASSTLGDSGYT
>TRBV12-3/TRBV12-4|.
ASSFTGELF
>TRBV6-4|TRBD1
ASSRTGASPLH
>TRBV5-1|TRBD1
ASSRDSGDTEAF
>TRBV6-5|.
ASSYDYRTGSEQY
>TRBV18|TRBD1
ASSPKGQLYGYT
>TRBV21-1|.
ASSMGTGLRNQPQH
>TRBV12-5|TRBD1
ASGPGTGGTGELF
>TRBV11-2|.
ASSLDLGGANVLT
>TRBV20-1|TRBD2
SASMRGGLKTQY
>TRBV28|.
ASSLLFSYEQY
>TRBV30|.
AWSGQGNTEAF
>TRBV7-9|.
ASSFDAETQY
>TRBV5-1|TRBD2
ASSLAALAGPSSYEQY
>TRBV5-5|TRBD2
ASSFFTSGGAREQF
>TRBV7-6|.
ASSLHGNTEAF
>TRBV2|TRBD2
ASSVSSGGRNEQF
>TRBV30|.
AWTPGTGNTIY
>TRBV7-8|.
ASSLGGFQPQH
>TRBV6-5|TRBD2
ASSLPGGYEQY
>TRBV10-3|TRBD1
AISAGTDNQPQH
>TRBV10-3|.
AISEYNEQF
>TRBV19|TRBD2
ASSLLAAGRTGELF
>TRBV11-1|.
ASIMGEKLF
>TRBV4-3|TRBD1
ASSQDQGASGEQY
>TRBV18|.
ASSPNGGEEQY